The table lists the clone carrying this TCR beta chain with many counts. Its antigen is still unknown. V lost 9 bases and J 7 bases, leaving 15 bases between the germline ends. The CDR3 extends over 13 amino acids. Germline V gene data show CDR1 as SEHNR and CDR2 as FQNEAQ (reference sequence). The sample comes from a study of neurological immune-mediated disorders. Time point in this sample: longitudinal time-point 3. The unsorted libraries originated from 2 million PBMCs kept at -80 C. With 10-nucleotide random UMIs, 5'RACE was used to make the cDNA. TCRdb reanalysed the 5' RACE reads using MiXCR and keeps one entry per CDR3 protein. The sample lists over 90,000 distinct CDR3 sequences, 11% occurring once. Whole-study results and caveats: The absence of shared CDR3 amino acid sequences among expanded clones across subjects suggests private repertoires in all groups. Patients with HTLV-1-associated myelopathy showed the most TCR clonal expansion. Those with multiple sclerosis showed the least, falling below healthy controls.

This chain uses TRBV7-9 with TRBJ1-4; D unclear. The sample was PBMCs. This sequence was found in a female donor with HTLV-1-associated myelopathy (HAM/TSP). The CDR3 nucleotides read TGTGCCAGTAATGCAGGAAAAAGTGAAAAACTGTTTTTT. This encodes CASNAGKSEKLFF.